This T cell receptor beta chain was observed in a study of early T cells in non-severe SARS-CoV-2 infection. As for the study in general: Bulk RNA taken from unsorted whole blood was sequenced, leaving chains unpaired. Findings and caveats of the study: Reliance on VDJdb matching favored anti-spike CD8 responses; private and CD4 specificities were missed.

Individual cDNA molecules were tagged with unique molecular identifiers, the study reported. Via MiXCR, TCRdb re-called the 5' RACE reads, giving one row per CDR3 protein. Here the sample spans tens of thousands of distinct CDR3 sequences, approximately 6.2% being singletons. This clonotype was seen at least ten times. Antigen: not known. V was pared by 4 bases and J by 0 bases, with 16 bases between. Germline loops: CDR1 SGHRS, CDR2 YFSETQ. The CDR3 has 16 residues. This chain connects TRBV5-1 to TRBJ1-1; D ambiguous. The sequence was obtained from an adult who was a healthcare worker with PCR-confirmed SARS-CoV-2 infection or an uninfected control (not recorded which). The material sequenced was whole blood. The CDR3 region has the DNA TGCGCCAGCAGCCTCCGGCAGACCGGGGTGAACACTGAAGCTTTCTTT. Translating gives CASSLRQTGVNTEAFF.